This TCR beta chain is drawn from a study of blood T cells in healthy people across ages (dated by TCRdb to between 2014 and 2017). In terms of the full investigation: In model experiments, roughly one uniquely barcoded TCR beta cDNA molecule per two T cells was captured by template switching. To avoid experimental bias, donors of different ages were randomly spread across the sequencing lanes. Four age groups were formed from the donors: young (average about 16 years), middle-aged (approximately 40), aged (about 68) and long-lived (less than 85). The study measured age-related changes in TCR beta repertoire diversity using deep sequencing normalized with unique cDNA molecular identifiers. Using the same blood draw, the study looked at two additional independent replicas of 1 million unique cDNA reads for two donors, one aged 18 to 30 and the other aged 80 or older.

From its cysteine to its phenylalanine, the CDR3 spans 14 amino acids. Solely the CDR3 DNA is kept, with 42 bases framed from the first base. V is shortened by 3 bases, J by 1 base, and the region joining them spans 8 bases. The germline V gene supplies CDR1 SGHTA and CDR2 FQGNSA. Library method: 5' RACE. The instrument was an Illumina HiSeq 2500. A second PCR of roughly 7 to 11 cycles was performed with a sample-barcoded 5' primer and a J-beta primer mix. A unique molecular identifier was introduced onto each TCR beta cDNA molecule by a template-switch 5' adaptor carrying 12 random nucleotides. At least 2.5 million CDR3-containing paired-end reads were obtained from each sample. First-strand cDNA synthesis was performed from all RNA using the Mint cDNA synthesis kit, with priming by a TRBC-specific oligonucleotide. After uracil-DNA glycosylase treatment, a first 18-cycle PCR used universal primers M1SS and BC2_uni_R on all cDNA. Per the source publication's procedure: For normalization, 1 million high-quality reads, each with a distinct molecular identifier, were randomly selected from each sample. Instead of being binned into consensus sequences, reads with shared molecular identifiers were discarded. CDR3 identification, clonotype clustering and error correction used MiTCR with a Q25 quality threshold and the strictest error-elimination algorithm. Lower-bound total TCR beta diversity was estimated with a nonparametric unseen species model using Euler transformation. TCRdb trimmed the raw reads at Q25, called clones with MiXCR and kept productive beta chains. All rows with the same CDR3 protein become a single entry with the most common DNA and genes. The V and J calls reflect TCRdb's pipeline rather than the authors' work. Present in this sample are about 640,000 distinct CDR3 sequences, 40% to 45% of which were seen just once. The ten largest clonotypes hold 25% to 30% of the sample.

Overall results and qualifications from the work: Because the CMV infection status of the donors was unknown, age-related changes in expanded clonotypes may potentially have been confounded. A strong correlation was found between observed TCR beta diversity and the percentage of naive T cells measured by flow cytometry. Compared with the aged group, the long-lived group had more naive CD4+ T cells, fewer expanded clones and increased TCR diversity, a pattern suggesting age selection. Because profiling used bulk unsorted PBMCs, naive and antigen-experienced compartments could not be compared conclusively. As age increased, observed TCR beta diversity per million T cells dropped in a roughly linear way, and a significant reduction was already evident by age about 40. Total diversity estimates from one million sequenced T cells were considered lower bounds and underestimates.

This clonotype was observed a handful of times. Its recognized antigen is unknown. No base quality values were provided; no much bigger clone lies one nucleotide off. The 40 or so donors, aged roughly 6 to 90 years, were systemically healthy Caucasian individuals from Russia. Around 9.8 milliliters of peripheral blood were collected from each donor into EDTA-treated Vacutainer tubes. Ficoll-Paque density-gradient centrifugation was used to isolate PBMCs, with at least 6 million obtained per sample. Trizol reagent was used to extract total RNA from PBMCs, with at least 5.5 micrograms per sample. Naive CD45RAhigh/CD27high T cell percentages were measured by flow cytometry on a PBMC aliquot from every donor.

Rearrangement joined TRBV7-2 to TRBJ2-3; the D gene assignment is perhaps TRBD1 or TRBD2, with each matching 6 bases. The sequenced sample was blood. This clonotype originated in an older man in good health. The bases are TGTGCCAGCAGCTTCGGGGGCTGCACAGATACGCAGTATTTT. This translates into CASSFGGCTDTQYF. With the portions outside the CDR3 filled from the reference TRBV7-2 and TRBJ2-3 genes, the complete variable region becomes GAGVSQSPSNKVTEKGKDVELRCDPISGHTALYWYRQSLGQGLEFLIYFQGNSAPDKSGLPSDRFSAERTGGSVSTLTIQRTQQEDSAVYLCASSFGGCTDTQYFGPGTRLTVL.